The T cell receptor (beta chain) described here comes from a study of blood T cell repertoires in COVID-19. Germline V lookup: CDR1 MGHRA, CDR2 YSYEKL. This CDR3 is 16 amino acids long. The J segment lost 5 bases and the V segment lost 2 bases, leaving 10 bases of the junction unmatched. Authors' processing steps: Reference gene primer amplification gave estimated nucleated cell counts. Clones were sequenced by immunoSEQ multiplex PCR, and TCRdb holds only the in-frame ones, with some missing. D and trimming come from the DNA, and the V and J calls and clone size come from that table. The data contain 100,000 to 150,000 clones, roughly four fifths of them singletons.

This sequence was found in a man aged 55-75 years with acute or convalescent COVID-19. This chain uses TRBV4-1 with TRBJ2-7; TRBD1 matches at 9 bases. Sequenced sample: peripheral blood. Written as DNA, the CDR3 is TGCGCCAGCAGCCAAATCCGAACAGGGGGCATCGACGAGCAGTACTTC. Translation: CASSQIRTGGIDEQYF.